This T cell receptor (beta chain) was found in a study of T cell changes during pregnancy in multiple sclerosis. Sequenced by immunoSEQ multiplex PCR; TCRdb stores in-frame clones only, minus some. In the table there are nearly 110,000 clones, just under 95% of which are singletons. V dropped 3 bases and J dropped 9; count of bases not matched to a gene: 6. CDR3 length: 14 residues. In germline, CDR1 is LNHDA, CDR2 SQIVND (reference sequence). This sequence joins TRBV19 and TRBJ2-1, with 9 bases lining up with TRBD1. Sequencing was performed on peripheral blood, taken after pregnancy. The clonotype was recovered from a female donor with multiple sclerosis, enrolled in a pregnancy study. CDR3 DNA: TGTGCCAGTAGTATTATACAGGGGGCATCTGAGCAGTTCTTC. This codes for CASSIIQGASEQFF.